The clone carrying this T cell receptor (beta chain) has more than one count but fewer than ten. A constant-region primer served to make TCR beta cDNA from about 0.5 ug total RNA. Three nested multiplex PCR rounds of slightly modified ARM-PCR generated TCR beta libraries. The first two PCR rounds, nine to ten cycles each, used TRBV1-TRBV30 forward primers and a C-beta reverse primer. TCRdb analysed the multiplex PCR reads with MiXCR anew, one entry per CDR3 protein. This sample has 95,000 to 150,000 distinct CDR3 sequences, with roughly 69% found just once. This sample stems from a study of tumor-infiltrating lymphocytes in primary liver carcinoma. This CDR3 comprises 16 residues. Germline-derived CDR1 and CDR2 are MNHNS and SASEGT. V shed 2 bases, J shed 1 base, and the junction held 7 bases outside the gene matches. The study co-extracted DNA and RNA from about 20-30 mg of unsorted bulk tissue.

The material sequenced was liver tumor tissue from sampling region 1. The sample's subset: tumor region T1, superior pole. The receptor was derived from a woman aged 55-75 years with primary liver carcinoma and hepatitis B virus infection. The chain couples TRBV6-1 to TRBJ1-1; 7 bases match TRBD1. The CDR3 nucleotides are TGTGCCAGCAGTGAATATCGGACAGGAACGAACACTGAAGCTTTCTTT. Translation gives CASSEYRTGTNTEAFF.